This TCR beta chain emerged from a study of identical twins. Overall study findings and caveats: Analyses of zero insertions could, in part, be confounded by invariant MAIT and iNKT cells. Insertions were reduced in abundant cord blood beta clonotypes but not in memory repertoires.

Each donor (without exception) was a healthy Caucasian. After template switching added a universal primer site, the resulting cDNA carried unique molecular identifiers. Each CDR3 protein gets one entry after TCRdb re-called the 5' RACE reads with MiXCR. The table records a few hundred thousand distinct CDR3 sequences, over 9% of them present only once. The CDR3 is 17 residues long. The germline gives CDR1 DFQATT, CDR2 SNEGSKA (reference sequence). Unmatched junction bases numbered 10, after V lost 2 bases and J lost 8 bases. Note on this clonotype: Antigen specificity is unknown.

This sample also appeared in a second study, on yellow fever vaccine responses in identical twins.

This sequence was found in a woman younger than 30 in good health. V gene TRBV20-1 combines with J gene TRBJ2-1, with 15 positions matching TRBD2. The specimen was CD8+ T cells sorted from blood. This CDR3 is CSARPRTSGGGTHEQFF. In DNA form, the CDR3 reads TGCAGTGCTAGACCAAGGACTAGCGGGGGGGGAACTCATGAGCAGTTCTTC.